This is a list of T cell receptor beta chains from one sample in a study of response to subunit inactivated influenza vaccine. One entry per CDR3 protein, called by TCRdb with MiXCR from the RT-PCR reads. The sample includes about 700,000 distinct CDR3 sequences, 15% to 19% of them seen just once. The input for sequencing was PBMCs from blood, taken 11 to 12 days after vaccination. The receptors were gathered from a man in his fifties who received an inactivated influenza vaccine. The CDR3 runs from the conserved cysteine through the conserved F or W. The order of the fields is J gene, clone size, D gene, V gene, CDR3 DNA, CDR3 protein. D genes are given only for firm matches. Only some rows state a clone size, as once, few, many or a class for expanded clones.

TRBJ2-3 - - TRBV10-3 TGTGCCACACGCCAGGGGTTGGCGAAAAAGGACACAGATACGCAGTATTTT CATRQGLAKKDTDTQYF
TRBJ1-1 - - TRBV2 TGTGCCAGCAGTGAAGCCCTTTTTAGGACTGAAGCTTTCTTT CASSEALFRTEAFF
TRBJ1-6 few - TRBV27 TGTGCCAGCACCTTCACCCGGAATTCACCCCTCCACTTT CASTFTRNSPLHF
TRBJ2-5 - - TRBV6-1 TGTGCCAGTCGTATTAGCCGGGAGACCCAGTACTTC CASRISRETQYF
TRBJ1-2 few - TRBV12-3/TRBV12-4 TGTGCCAGCTCCCCTCAGGACGGGCGCTACACCTTC CASSPQDGRYTF
TRBJ2-7 - TRBD2 TRBV27 TGTGCCAGCAGTTTTATATCGGGACTAGCGGGAGCGTCCTACGAGCAGTACTTC CASSFISGLAGASYEQYF
TRBJ2-1 - - TRBV7-2 TGTGCCAGCAGGCTAGGGGGCACTAGCGGACACAATGAGCAGTTCTTC CASRLGGTSGHNEQFF
TRBJ2-7 few TRBD1 TRBV11-2 TGTGCCAGCAGCTCGACAGGGTTGCTCTACGAGCAGTACTTC CASSSTGLLYEQYF
TRBJ2-3 - - TRBV6-2/TRBV6-3 TGTGCCAGCAGTCACGGGGACACTTGGGCCACAGATACGCAGTATTTT CASSHGDTWATDTQYF
TRBJ2-7 - TRBD1 TRBV3-1 TGTGCCAGCAGCCGGACAGGAAAGGGTTCCGCCTACGAGCAGTACTTC CASSRTGKGSAYEQYF
TRBJ2-7 - - TRBV20-1 TGCAGTGCTAGTCAGTTCGAGCAGTACTTC CSASQFEQYF
TRBJ1-2 few TRBD1 TRBV11-2 TGTGCCAGCAGCTGGGGGGACAGGGAAGGCTACACCTTC CASSWGDREGYTF
TRBJ1-1 few - TRBV4-2 TGTGCCAGCAGCCAAGACTTCCGCCCCCAAGGAGCTTTCTTT CASSQDFRPQGAFF
TRBJ2-2 few TRBD1 TRBV29-1 TGCAGCGCCCGGGCCGGGACAGCTAACACCGGGGAGCTGTTTTTT CSARAGTANTGELFF
TRBJ2-7 - - TRBV7-9 TGTGCCAGCAGCCTTTTTTTGGGGGCAGGCCCGTCCGAGCAGTACTTC CASSLFLGAGPSEQYF
TRBJ1-6 few - TRBV5-6 TGTGCCAGCAGCTTGGGGACTCTTTCACCCCTCCACTTT CASSLGTLSPLHF
TRBJ2-1 - - TRBV7-9 TGTGCCAGCAGCGCGCGGCCCAGCAGCTCCTACAATGAGCAGTTCTTC CASSARPSSSYNEQFF
TRBJ2-1 - TRBD2 TRBV29-1 TGCAGCGTTGAAGGACTAGCGGGAGTCAATGAGCAGTTCTTC CSVEGLAGVNEQFF
TRBJ2-3 - - TRBV24-1 TGTGCCACCGCCTCAAGCACAGATACGCAGTATTTT CATASSTDTQYF
TRBJ2-1 few - TRBV20-1 TGCAGTGCTCCTCGTATGCTACCATCTAATCTCAATGAGCAGTTCTTC CSAPRMLPSNLNEQFF
TRBJ2-5 - TRBD2 TRBV5-1 TGCGCCAGCAGCTATGGACTAGCGGGAGGAAGTGAGACCCAGTACTTC CASSYGLAGGSETQYF
TRBJ2-3 - - TRBV25-1 TGTGCCAGCACGGTCGGGGGACATTGGGGGCAGTATTTT CASTVGGHWGQYF
TRBJ2-7 - - TRBV11-2 TGTGCCAGCAGCTTCCTAGCTTCAAGTTACGAGCAGTACTTC CASSFLASSYEQYF
TRBJ2-7 - - TRBV14 TGTGCCAGCAGCCCCTCGACCACCTACGAGCAGTACTTC CASSPSTTYEQYF
TRBJ2-3 - TRBD1 TRBV28 TGTGCCAGCAGTTTAGCCCGGGACAGGGGGCTTCCGAATACGCAGTATTTT CASSLARDRGLPNTQYF
TRBJ2-5 - TRBD2 TRBV15 TGTGCCACCAGCAGAGTCCCTGGGACTAGCGGGGGCCAAGAGACCCAGTACTTC CATSRVPGTSGGQETQYF
TRBJ2-7 few - TRBV2 TGTGCCAGCAATAAGGGGCTCTACGAGCAGTACTTC CASNKGLYEQYF
TRBJ2-7 - TRBD1 TRBV11-2 TGTGCCAGCAGCCTGGCCCAGGGGGCGGGGGAGCAGTACTTC CASSLAQGAGEQYF
TRBJ1-2 - - TRBV12-3/TRBV12-4 TGTGCCAGTCGAGGCGATGGCTACACCTTC CASRGDGYTF
TRBJ2-5 - TRBD2 TRBV3-1 TGTGCCAGCAGCCCAAGAGATGGACTAGCTGATCAAGAGACCCAGTACTTC CASSPRDGLADQETQYF
TRBJ1-2 once TRBD1 TRBV18 TGTGCCAGCTCACCCATCGGGGACAGGGGGCCTGGCTACACCTTC CASSPIGDRGPGYTF
TRBJ1-2 few - TRBV5-5 TGTGCCAGCAGCTACATCTCAGGGCGAGGGAACCATGGCTACACCTTC CASSYISGRGNHGYTF
TRBJ1-2 many - TRBV20-1 TGCAGTGCTAGCGTCGACTATGGCTACACCTTC CSASVDYGYTF
TRBJ2-5 few - TRBV12-3/TRBV12-4 TGTGCCAGCAGTACCCGGCCGACCCGAGAGACCCAGTACTTC CASSTRPTRETQYF
TRBJ1-5 few - TRBV6-2/TRBV6-3 TGTGCCAGCAGTTACGCGGGTGGTGGCAATCAGCCCCAGCATTTT CASSYAGGGNQPQHF
TRBJ2-3 - - TRBV7-6 TGTGCCAGCAGCTCCAGACAGGATCAAGATACGCAGTATTTT CASSSRQDQDTQYF
TRBJ2-3 - - TRBV18 TGTGCCAGCTCACCCCAGGGAGGCGGGGTAAGAGATACGCAGTATTTT CASSPQGGGVRDTQYF
TRBJ1-4 few - TRBV29-1 TGCAGCGTTCGTGTACAGGGTAAAGGAAAACTGTTTTTT CSVRVQGKGKLFF
TRBJ2-7 many - TRBV10-3 TGTGCCATTCAGGGCTCCTACGAGCAGTACTTC CAIQGSYEQYF
TRBJ2-1 few - TRBV5-1 TGCGCCAGCAGCTTAGGGGGGAATGGGAATGAGCAGTTCTTC CASSLGGNGNEQFF
TRBJ2-7 - - TRBV5-5 TGTGCCAGCAGCTTGGCGGGGGGACACCCGAGAGAGCAGTACTTC CASSLAGGHPREQYF
TRBJ2-1 - - TRBV27 TGTGCCAGCATCCGGAGTTGGGGGGATGAGCAGTTCTTC CASIRSWGDEQFF
TRBJ2-5 - - TRBV5-1 TGCGCCAGCAGCTTGGGCAAGGCGGAGACCCAGTACTTC CASSLGKAETQYF
TRBJ2-1 many TRBD2 TRBV12-3/TRBV12-4 TGTGCCAGCAGTCCTACTAGCGGCTCCTACAATGAGCAGTTCTTC CASSPTSGSYNEQFF
TRBJ2-1 many TRBD2 TRBV29-1 TGCAGCGTTGCAAGCGGGGGGGCCTTCAATGAGCAGTTCTTC CSVASGGAFNEQFF
TRBJ2-5 - TRBD2 TRBV6-2/TRBV6-3 TGTGCCAGCAGCCGCGGGACTAGCGGGAGGCAAGAGACCCAGTACTTC CASSRGTSGRQETQYF
TRBJ2-7 few - TRBV12-3/TRBV12-4 TGTGCCAGCAGTTTGGGACATGGATCCTACGAGCAGTACTTC CASSLGHGSYEQYF
TRBJ2-3 few TRBD2 TRBV15 TGTGCCACCAGCAGCCGCCTAGCGGGGGGGCTCGAGGCAGATACGCAGTATTTT CATSSRLAGGLEADTQYF
TRBJ2-3 - - TRBV5-1 TGCGCCAGCAGCTTCGTCCCGCGCACAGATACGCAGTATTTT CASSFVPRTDTQYF
TRBJ1-2 few - TRBV10-3 TGTGCCATCAGTGCCCTCGGCCAAGGACGGAGCCTCTATGGCTACACCTTC CAISALGQGRSLYGYTF